These T cell receptor beta chains were read from a single sample in a study of shared clonotypes between healthy human individuals. Clones were sequenced by immunoSEQ multiplex PCR, and TCRdb holds only the in-frame ones, with some missing. The sample records 1.6 million or so clones, roughly 98.5% being singletons. The sequenced sample was naive CD4+ T cells sorted from blood. The receptors were sampled from a man aged 25-45 years in good health. Each CDR3 is given with its conserved first and last residue. The D gene is left open where the match is weak. Rows give clone size only sometimes, using once, few, many, or a class for an expanded clone.

d_gene: TRBD1; j_gene: TRBJ1-4; abundance: NA; v_gene: TRBV9; CDR3aa: CASSATGQANEKLFF; CDR3nt: TGTGCCAGCAGCGCAACGGGACAGGCTAATGAAAAACTGTTTTTT
d_gene: TRBD2; j_gene: TRBJ2-1; abundance: once; v_gene: TRBV10-3; CDR3aa: CAISESASGRWYEQFF; CDR3nt: TGTGCCATCAGTGAGTCGGCTAGCGGGAGGTGGTATGAGCAGTTCTTC
d_gene: NA; j_gene: TRBJ2-3; abundance: NA; v_gene: TRBV2; CDR3aa: CASGPHTDTQYF; CDR3nt: TGTGCCAGTGGCCCGCACACAGATACGCAGTATTTT
d_gene: NA; j_gene: TRBJ1-3; abundance: NA; v_gene: TRBV15; CDR3aa: CATSRGGRISGNTIYF; CDR3nt: TGTGCCACCAGCAGGGGTGGACGGATCTCTGGAAACACCATATATTTT
d_gene: NA; j_gene: TRBJ2-3; abundance: NA; v_gene: TRBV28; CDR3aa: CASSLPGVDTQYF; CDR3nt: TGTGCCAGCAGCCTCCCAGGGGTCGATACGCAGTATTTT
d_gene: NA; j_gene: TRBJ2-7; abundance: NA; v_gene: TRBV5-4; CDR3aa: CASRRAEPLEEQYF; CDR3nt: TGTGCCAGCCGCCGCGCGGAACCCCTTGAGGAGCAGTACTTC
d_gene: NA; j_gene: TRBJ1-2; abundance: NA; v_gene: TRBV11-2; CDR3aa: CASSLDEHYGYTF; CDR3nt: TGTGCCAGCAGCTTAGATGAACACTATGGCTACACCTTC
d_gene: TRBD2; j_gene: TRBJ2-5; abundance: NA; v_gene: TRBV7-6; CDR3aa: CASSLVVPSSGRETQYF; CDR3nt: TGTGCCAGCAGCTTAGTTGTCCCGTCTAGCGGGAGAGAGACCCAGTACTTC
d_gene: NA; j_gene: TRBJ2-1; abundance: NA; v_gene: TRBV6-6; CDR3aa: CASSVSVINNEQFF; CDR3nt: TGTGCCAGCAGTGTTAGTGTCATAAACAATGAGCAGTTCTTC
d_gene: TRBD1; j_gene: TRBJ2-7; abundance: NA; v_gene: TRBV27; CDR3aa: CASSPNFAGGEQYF; CDR3nt: TGTGCCAGCAGTCCAAACTTTGCAGGGGGCGAGCAGTACTTC
d_gene: NA; j_gene: TRBJ2-7; abundance: NA; v_gene: TRBV6-5; CDR3aa: CASSARRGPSYEQYF; CDR3nt: TGTGCCAGCAGTGCCCGGAGGGGGCCATCCTACGAGCAGTACTTC
d_gene: TRBD2; j_gene: TRBJ2-5; abundance: NA; v_gene: TRBV7-9; CDR3aa: CASSLYASGRARETQYF; CDR3nt: TGTGCCAGCAGCCTTTACGCTAGCGGGAGGGCGAGAGAGACCCAGTACTTC
d_gene: NA; j_gene: TRBJ2-1; abundance: NA; v_gene: TRBV5-1; CDR3aa: CASSFISRGDEQFF; CDR3nt: TGCGCCAGCAGCTTCATCTCCCGGGGTGATGAGCAGTTCTTC
d_gene: TRBD2; j_gene: TRBJ2-3; abundance: NA; v_gene: TRBV7-6; CDR3aa: CASSGSSGRQLSTDTQYF; CDR3nt: TGTGCCAGCAGCGGTAGTAGCGGGAGGCAATTGAGCACAGATACGCAGTATTTT
d_gene: NA; j_gene: TRBJ2-1; abundance: NA; v_gene: TRBV5-1; CDR3aa: CASSEMTGTYNEQFF; CDR3nt: TGCGCCAGCAGCGAAATGACGGGTACCTACAATGAGCAGTTCTTC
d_gene: NA; j_gene: TRBJ1-4; abundance: NA; v_gene: TRBV6-1; CDR3aa: CASSPNRMDNEKLFF; CDR3nt: TGTGCCAGCAGCCCCAATCGGATGGATAATGAAAAACTGTTTTTT
d_gene: TRBD2; j_gene: TRBJ2-1; abundance: NA; v_gene: TRBV7-3; CDR3aa: CASSLSREAGNEQFF; CDR3nt: TGTGCCAGCAGCTTGTCTCGGGAGGCCGGTAATGAGCAGTTCTTC
d_gene: NA; j_gene: TRBJ2-2; abundance: NA; v_gene: TRBV21-1; CDR3aa: CASSTRTGGVEDTGELFF; CDR3nt: TGTGCCAGCAGCACCAGGACAGGGGGCGTGGAGGACACCGGGGAGCTGTTTTTT
d_gene: NA; j_gene: TRBJ2-7; abundance: NA; v_gene: TRBV12-2; CDR3aa: CASRHRPHYEQYF; CDR3nt: TGTGCAAGTCGCCACAGACCCCACTACGAGCAGTACTTC
d_gene: TRBD1; j_gene: TRBJ2-5; abundance: NA; v_gene: TRBV11-2; CDR3aa: CASGDRQETQYF; CDR3nt: TGTGCCAGCGGGGACAGGCAAGAGACCCAGTACTTC
d_gene: TRBD1; j_gene: TRBJ1-2; abundance: NA; v_gene: TRBV6-6; CDR3aa: CASRQTGGNYGYTF; CDR3nt: TGTGCCAGCAGACAGACAGGGGGTAACTATGGCTACACCTTC
d_gene: NA; j_gene: TRBJ1-1; abundance: NA; v_gene: TRBV28; CDR3aa: CASSLRKATGEAFF; CDR3nt: TGTGCCAGCAGCCTCAGAAAGGCCACCGGTGAAGCTTTCTTT
d_gene: NA; j_gene: TRBJ2-7; abundance: NA; v_gene: TRBV10-3; CDR3aa: CATKVRGVDEQYF; CDR3nt: TGTGCCACCAAAGTGAGGGGGGTCGACGAGCAGTACTTC
d_gene: TRBD2; j_gene: TRBJ2-2; abundance: NA; v_gene: TRBV6-5; CDR3aa: CASNKREGGELFF; CDR3nt: TGTGCCAGCAACAAGCGGGAAGGCGGGGAGCTGTTTTTT
d_gene: TRBD2; j_gene: TRBJ2-7; abundance: NA; v_gene: TRBV5-1; CDR3aa: CASSLVVAGAYEQYF; CDR3nt: TGCGCCAGCAGCTTGGTGGTAGCGGGGGCCTACGAGCAGTACTTC
d_gene: NA; j_gene: TRBJ2-7; abundance: NA; v_gene: TRBV4-3; CDR3aa: CASSQDHGTMDEQYF; CDR3nt: TGCGCCAGCAGCCAAGATCACGGGACAATGGACGAGCAGTACTTC
d_gene: NA; j_gene: TRBJ2-5; abundance: NA; v_gene: TRBV14; CDR3aa: CASSQGATQYF; CDR3nt: TGTGCCAGCAGCCAAGGAGCGACCCAGTACTTC